The subject of this entry is one TCR beta chain. Its antigen is as yet unknown. The CDR3 consists of 15 residues. Germline lookup yields CDR1 SGHTA and CDR2 FQGTGA. With 2 bases clipped from V and 0 bases from J, the junction kept 2 bases outside the gene matches. These data come from a study of T cell responses to AZD1222 COVID-19 vaccine. Study findings and constraints: White British people made up most donors, females outnumbered males, and clonal diversity was possibly underestimated. Repertoires were obtained only post-peak T cell response.

Profiling relied on immunoSEQ multiplex PCR, and the TCRdb table lists in-frame clones only, not all of them. This sample has about 86,000 clones, with approximately 86% found just once. This clonotype originated in an adult in good health. The chain has TRBV7-3 and TRBJ2-5; 8 nucleotides match TRBD2. The starting material was peripheral blood, obtained on day 0 of AZD1222 vaccination. The DNA for the CDR3 is TGTGCCAGCAGCTTAGGGACTAGAAACCAAGAGACCCAGTACTTC. It translates to CASSLGTRNQETQYF.